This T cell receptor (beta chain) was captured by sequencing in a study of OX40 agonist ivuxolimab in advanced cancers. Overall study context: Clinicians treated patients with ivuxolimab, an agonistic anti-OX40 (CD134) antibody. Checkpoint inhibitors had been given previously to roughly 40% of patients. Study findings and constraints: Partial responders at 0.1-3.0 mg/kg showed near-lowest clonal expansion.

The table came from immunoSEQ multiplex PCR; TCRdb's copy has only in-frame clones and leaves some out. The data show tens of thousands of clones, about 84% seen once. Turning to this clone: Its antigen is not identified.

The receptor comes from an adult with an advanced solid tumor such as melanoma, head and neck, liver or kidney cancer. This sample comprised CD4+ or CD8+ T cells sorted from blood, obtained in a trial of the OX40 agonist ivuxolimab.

CDR3 sequence (DNA): TGTGCCAGTAGGGGACAGGCCCTCTTCGGCTACACCTTC. This sequence encodes CASRGQALFGYTF. The chain uses TRBV6-6 and TRBJ1-2; TRBD1 matches at 8 bases. This CDR3 has 13 amino acids. In germline, CDR1 is MNHNY, CDR2 SVGAGI (reference sequence). The V gene end was trimmed by 9 bases and the J gene end by 8 bases; junction bases not matched to a gene: 11.